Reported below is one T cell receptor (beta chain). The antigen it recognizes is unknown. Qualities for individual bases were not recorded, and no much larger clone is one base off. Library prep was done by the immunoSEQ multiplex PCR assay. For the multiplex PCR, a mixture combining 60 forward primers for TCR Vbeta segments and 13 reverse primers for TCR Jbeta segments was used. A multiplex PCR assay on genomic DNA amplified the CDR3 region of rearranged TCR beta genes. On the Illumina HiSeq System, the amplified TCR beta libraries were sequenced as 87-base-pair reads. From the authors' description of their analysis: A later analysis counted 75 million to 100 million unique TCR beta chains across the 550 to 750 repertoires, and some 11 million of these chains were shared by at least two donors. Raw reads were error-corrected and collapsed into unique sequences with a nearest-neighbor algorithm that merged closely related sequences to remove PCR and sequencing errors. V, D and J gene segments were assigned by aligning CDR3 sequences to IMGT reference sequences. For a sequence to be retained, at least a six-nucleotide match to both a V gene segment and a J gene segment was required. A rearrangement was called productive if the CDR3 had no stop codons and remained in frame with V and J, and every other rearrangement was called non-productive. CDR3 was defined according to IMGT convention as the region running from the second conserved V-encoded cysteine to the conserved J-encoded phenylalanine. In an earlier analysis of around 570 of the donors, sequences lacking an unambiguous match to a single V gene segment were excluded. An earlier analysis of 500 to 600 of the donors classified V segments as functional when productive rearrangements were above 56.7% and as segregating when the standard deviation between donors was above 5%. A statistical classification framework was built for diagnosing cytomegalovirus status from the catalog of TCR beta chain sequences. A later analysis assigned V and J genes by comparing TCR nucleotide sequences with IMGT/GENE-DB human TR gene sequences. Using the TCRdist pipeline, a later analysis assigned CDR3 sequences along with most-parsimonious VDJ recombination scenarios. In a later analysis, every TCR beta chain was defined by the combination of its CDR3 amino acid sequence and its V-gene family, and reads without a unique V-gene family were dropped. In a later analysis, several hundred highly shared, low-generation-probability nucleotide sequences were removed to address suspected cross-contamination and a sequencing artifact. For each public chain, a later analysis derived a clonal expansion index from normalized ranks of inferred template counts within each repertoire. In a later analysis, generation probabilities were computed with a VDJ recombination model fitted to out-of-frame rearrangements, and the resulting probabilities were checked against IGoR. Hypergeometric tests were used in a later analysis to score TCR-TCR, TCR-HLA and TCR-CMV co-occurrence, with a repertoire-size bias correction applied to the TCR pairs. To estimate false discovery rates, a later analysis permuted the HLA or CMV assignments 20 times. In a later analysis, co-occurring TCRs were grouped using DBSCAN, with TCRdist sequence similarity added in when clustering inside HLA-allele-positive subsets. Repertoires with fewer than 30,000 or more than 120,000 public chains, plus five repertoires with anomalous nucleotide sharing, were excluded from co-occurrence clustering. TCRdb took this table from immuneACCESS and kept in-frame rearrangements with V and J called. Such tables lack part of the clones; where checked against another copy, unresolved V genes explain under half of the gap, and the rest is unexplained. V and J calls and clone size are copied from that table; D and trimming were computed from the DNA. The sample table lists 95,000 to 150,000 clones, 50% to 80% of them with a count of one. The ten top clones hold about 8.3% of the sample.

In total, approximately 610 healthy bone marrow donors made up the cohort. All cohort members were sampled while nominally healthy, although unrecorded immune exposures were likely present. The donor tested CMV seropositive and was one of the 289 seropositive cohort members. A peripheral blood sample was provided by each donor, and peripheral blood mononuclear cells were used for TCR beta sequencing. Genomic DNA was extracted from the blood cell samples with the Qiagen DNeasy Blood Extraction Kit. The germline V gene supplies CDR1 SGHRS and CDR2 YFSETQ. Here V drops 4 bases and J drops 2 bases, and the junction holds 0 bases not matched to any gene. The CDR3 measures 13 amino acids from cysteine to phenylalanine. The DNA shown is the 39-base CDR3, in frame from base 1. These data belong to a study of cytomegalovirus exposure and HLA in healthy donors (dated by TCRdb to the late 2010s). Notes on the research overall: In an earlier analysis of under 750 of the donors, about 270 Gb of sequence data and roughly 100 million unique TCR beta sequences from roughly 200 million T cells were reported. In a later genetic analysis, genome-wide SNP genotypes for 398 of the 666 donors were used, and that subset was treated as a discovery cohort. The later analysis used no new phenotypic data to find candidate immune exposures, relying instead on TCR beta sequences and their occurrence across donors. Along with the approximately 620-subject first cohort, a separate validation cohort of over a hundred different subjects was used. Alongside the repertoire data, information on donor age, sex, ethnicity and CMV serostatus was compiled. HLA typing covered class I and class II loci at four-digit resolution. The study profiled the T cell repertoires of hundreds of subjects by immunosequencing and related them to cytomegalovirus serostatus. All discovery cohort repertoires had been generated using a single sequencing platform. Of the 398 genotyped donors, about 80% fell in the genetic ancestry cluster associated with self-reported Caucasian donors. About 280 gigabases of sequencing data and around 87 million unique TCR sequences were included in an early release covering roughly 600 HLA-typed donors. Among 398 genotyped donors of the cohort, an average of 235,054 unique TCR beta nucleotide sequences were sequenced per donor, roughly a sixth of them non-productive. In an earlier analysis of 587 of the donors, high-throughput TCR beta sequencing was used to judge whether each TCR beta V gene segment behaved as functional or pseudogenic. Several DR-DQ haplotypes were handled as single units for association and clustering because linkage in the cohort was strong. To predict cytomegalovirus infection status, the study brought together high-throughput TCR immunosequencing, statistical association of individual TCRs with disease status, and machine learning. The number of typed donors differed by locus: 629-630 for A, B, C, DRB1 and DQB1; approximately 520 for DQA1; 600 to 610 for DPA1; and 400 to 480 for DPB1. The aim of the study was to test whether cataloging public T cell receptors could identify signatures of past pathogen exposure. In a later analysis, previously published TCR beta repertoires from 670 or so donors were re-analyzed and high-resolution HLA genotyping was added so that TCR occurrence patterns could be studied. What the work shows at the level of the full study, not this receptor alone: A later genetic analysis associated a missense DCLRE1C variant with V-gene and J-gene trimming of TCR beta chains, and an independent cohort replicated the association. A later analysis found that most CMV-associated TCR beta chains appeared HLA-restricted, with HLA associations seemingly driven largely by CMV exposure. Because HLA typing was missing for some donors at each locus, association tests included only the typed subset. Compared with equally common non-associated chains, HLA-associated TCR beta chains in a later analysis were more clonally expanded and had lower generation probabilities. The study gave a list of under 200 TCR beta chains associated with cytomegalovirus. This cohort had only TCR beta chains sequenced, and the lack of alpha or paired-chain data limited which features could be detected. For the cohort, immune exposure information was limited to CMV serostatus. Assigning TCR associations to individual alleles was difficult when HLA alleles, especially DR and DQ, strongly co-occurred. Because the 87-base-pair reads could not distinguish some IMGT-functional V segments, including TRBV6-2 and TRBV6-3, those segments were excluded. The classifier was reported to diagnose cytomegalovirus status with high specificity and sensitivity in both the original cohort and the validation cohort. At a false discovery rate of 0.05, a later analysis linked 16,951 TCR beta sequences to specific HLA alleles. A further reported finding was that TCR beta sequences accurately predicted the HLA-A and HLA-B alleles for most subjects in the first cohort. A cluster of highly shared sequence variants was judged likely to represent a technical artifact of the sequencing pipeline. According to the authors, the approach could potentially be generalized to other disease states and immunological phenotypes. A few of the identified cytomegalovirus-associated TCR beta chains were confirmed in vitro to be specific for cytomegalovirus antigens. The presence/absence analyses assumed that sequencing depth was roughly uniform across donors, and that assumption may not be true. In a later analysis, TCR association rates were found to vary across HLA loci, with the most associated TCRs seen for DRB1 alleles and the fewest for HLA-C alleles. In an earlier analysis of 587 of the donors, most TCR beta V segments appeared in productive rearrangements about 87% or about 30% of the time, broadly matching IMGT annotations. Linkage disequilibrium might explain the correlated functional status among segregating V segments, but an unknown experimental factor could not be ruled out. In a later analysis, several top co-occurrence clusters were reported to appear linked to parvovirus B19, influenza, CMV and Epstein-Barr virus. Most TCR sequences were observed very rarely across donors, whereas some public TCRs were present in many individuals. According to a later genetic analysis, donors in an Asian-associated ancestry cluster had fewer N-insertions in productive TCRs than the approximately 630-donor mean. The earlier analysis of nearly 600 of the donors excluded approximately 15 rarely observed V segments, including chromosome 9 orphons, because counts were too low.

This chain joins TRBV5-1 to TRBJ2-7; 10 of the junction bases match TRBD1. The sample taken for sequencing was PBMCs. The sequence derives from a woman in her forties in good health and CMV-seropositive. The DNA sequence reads TGCGCCAGCAGCGACAGGGGGCCCTACGAGCAGTACTTC. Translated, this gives CASSDRGPYEQYF. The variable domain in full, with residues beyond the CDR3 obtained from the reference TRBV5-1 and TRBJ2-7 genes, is KAGVTQTPRYLIKTRGQQVTLSCSPISGHRSVSWYQQTPGQGLQFLFEYFSETQRNKGNFPGRFSGRQFSNSRSEMNVSTLELGDSALYLCASSDRGPYEQYFGPGTRLTVT.